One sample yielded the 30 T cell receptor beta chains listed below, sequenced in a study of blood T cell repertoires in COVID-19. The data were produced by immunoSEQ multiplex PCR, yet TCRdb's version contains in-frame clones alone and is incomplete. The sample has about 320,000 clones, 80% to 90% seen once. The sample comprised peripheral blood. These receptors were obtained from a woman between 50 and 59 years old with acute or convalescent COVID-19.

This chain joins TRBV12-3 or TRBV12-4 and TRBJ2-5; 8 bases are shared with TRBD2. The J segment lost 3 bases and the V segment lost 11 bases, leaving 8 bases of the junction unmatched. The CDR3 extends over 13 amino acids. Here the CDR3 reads CAAGGGPEETQYF. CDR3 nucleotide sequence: TGTGCCGCCGGGGGGGGTCCCGAAGAGACCCAGTACTTC.

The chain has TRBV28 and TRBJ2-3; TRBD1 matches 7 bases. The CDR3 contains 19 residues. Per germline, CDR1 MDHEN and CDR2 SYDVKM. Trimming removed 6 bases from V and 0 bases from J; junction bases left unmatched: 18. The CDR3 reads CASRPAGDREYSSTDTQYF. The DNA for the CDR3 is TGTGCCAGCAGGCCCGCCGGGGACAGAGAATACTCTAGCACAGATACGCAGTATTTT.

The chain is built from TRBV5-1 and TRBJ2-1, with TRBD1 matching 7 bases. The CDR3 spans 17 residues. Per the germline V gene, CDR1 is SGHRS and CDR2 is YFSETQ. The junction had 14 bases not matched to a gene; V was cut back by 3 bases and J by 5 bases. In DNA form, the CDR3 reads TGCGCCAGCAGCTCCGTCCCGACAGGGTCCAGGGACAATGAGCAGTTCTTC. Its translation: CASSSVPTGSRDNEQFF.

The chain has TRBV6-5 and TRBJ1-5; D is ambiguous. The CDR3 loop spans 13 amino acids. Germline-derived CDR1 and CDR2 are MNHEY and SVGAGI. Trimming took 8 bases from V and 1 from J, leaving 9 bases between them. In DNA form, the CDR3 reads TGTGCCAGCGCGGGGTTGAGCAATCAGCCCCAGCATTTT. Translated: CASAGLSNQPQHF.

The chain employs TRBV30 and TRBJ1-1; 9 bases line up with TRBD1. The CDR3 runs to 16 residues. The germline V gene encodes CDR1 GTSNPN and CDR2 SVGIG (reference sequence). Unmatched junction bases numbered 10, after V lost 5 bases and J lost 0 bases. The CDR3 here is CAWVRTGTGMNTEAFF. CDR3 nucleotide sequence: TGTGCCTGGGTCAGAACAGGGACAGGGATGAACACTGAAGCTTTCTTT.

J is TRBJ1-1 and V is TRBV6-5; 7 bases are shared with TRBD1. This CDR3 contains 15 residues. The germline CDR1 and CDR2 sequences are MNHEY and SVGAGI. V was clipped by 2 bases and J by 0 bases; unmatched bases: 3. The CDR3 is CASSYKGAMNTEAFF. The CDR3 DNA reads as TGTGCCAGCAGTTACAAGGGGGCGATGAACACTGAAGCTTTCTTT.

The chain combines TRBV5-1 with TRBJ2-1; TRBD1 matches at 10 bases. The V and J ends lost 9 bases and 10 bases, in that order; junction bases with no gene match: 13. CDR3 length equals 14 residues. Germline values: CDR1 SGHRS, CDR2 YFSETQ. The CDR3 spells CATGPGDRGGEQFF. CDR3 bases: TGCGCCACCGGCCCCGGGGACAGGGGAGGAGAGCAGTTCTTC.

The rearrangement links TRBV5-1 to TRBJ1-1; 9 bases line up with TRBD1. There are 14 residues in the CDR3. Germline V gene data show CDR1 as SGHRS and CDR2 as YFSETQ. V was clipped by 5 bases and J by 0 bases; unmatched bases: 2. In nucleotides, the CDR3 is TGCGCCAGCAGTGGGACAGGGATGAACACTGAAGCTTTCTTT. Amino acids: CASSGTGMNTEAFF.

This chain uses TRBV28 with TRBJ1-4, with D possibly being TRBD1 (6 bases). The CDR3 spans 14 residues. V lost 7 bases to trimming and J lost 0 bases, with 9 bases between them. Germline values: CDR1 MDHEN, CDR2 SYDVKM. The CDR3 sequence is CASNSGATNEKLFF. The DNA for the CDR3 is TGTGCCAGCAATTCAGGGGCAACTAATGAAAAACTGTTTTTT.

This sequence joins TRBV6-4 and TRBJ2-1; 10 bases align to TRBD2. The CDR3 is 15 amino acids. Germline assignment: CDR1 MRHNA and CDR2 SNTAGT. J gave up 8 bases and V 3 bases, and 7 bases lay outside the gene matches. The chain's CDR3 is CASSELAGAAHEQFF. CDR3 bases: TGTGCCAGCAGTGAGCTAGCGGGAGCGGCCCATGAGCAGTTCTTC.

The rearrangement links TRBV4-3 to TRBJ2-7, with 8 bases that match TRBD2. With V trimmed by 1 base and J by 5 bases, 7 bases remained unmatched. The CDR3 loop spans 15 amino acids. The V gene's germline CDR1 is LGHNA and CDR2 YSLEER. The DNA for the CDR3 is TGCGCCAGCAGCCAAGGAGGTAGCGGGATCGACGAGCAGTACTTC. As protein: CASSQGGSGIDEQYF.

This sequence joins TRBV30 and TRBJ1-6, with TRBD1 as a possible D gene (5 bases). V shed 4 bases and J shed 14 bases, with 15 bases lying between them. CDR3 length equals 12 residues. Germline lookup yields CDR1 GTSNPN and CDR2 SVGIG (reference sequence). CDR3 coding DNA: TGTGCCTGGATGCGGGGCCCCGCATCCCTCCACTTT. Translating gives CAWMRGPASLHF.

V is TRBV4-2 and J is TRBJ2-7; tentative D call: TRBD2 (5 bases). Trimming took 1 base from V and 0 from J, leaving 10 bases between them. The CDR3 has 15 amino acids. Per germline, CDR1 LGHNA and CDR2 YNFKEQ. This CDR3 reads CASSQAVTSSYEQYF. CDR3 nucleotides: TGTGCCAGCAGCCAAGCAGTAACTAGCTCCTACGAGCAGTACTTC.

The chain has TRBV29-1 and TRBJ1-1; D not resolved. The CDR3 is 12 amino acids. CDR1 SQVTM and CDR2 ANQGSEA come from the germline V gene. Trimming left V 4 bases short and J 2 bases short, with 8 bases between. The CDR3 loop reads CSVVPRNTEAFF. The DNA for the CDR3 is TGCAGCGTTGTCCCCAGAAACACTGAAGCTTTCTTT.

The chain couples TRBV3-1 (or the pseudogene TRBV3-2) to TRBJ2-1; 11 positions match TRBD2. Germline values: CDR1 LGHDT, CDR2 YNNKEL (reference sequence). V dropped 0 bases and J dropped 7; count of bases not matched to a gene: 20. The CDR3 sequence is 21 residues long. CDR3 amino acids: CASSQEWGQGRVAGGPNEQFF. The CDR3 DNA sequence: TGTGCCAGCAGCCAAGAATGGGGCCAGGGAAGAGTAGCGGGGGGGCCTAATGAGCAGTTCTTC.

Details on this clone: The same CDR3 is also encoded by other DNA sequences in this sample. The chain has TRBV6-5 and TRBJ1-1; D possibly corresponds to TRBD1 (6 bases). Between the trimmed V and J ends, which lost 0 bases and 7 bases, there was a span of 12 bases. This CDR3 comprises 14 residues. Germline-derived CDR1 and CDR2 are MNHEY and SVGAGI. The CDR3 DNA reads TGTGCCAGCAGTTACTCACAGGGTGCTAGTGAAGCTTTCTTT. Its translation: CASSYSQGASEAFF.

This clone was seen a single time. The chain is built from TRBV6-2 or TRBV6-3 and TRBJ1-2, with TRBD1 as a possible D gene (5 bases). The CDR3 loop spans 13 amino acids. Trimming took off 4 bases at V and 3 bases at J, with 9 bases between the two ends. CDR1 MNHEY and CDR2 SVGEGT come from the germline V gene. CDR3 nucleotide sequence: TGTGCCAGCAGTTTAGACAGCCACTATGGCTACACCTTC. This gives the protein CASSLDSHYGYTF.

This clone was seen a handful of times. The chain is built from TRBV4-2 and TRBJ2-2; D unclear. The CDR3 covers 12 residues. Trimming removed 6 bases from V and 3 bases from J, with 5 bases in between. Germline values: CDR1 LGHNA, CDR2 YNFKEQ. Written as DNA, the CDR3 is TGTGCCAGCAGGGTAGACACCGGGGAGCTGTTTTTT. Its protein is CASRVDTGELFF.

The CDR3 is CASSSQTTGGSADKNIQYF. The CDR3 DNA is TGTGCCAGCAGCTCACAAACCACAGGGGGCAGCGCCGACAAAAACATTCAGTACTTC. The chain uses TRBV5-4 and TRBJ2-4, with TRBD1 matching over 9 bases. Germline loops: CDR1 SGHNT, CDR2 YYREEE (reference sequence). The CDR3 has 19 residues. V lost 3 bases to trimming and J lost 3 bases; unmatched junction nucleotides: 16.

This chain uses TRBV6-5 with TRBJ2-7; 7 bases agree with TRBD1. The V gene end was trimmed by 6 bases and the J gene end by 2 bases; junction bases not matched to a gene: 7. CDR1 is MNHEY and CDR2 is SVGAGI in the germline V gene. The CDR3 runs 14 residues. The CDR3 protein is CASRGTDRAYEQYF. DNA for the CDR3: TGTGCCAGCAGGGGGACCGACAGGGCCTACGAGCAGTACTTC.

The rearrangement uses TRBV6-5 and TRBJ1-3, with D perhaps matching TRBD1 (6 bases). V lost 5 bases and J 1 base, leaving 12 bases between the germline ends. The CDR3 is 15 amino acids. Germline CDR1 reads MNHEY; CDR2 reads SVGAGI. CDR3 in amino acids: CASSTTGYSGNTIYF. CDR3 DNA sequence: TGTGCCAGCAGTACCACAGGGTATTCTGGAAACACCATATATTTT.

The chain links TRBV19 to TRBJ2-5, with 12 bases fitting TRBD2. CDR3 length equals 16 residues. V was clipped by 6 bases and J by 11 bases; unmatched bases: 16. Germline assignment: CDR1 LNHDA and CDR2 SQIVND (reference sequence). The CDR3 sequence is CASSSGDRLLAGGQYF. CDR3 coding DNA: TGTGCCAGTAGCAGTGGGGACAGGCTACTAGCGGGAGGTCAGTACTTC.

CDR3 sequence: CASSIVGATGGRRADTEAFF. In nucleotides, the CDR3 is TGTGCCAGTAGTATAGTTGGGGCCACAGGGGGCAGGAGAGCAGACACTGAAGCTTTCTTT. V gene TRBV19 combines with J gene TRBJ1-1, with TRBD1 matching 9 bases. This CDR3 contains 20 residues. The V gene's germline CDR1 is LNHDA and CDR2 SQIVND (reference sequence). After removal of 1 base from V and 3 bases from J, the junction contained 18 bases not matched to a gene.

The CDR3 DNA reads as TGTGCCATCAGTACCCCCGGGCCAGGGGGATCAGGTGAAGCTTTCTTT. Its protein product is CAISTPGPGGSGEAFF. The chain uses TRBV10-3 and TRBJ1-1; 7 bases line up with TRBD1. V was pared by 5 bases and J by 7 bases, with 16 bases of the junction left unmatched. The CDR3 sequence is 16 residues long. Germline loops: CDR1 ENHRY, CDR2 SYGVKD.

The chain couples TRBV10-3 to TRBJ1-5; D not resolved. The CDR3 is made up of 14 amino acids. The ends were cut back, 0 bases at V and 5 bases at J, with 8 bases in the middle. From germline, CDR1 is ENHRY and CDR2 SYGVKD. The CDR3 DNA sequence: TGTGCCATCAGTGAGTCAGGAGGAGATCAGCCCCAGCATTTT. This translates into CAISESGGDQPQHF.

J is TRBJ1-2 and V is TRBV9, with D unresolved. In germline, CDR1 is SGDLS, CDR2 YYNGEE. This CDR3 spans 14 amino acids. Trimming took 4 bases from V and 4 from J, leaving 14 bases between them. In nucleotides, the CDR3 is TGTGCCAGCAGCCCGGAGGCGGACTTCTATGGCTACACCTTC. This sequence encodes CASSPEADFYGYTF. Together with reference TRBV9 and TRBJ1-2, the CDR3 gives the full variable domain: DSGVTQTPKHLITATGQRVTLRCSPRSGDLSVYWYQQSLDQGLQFLIQYYNGEERAKGNILERFSAQQFPDLHSELNLSSLELGDSALYFCASSPEADFYGYTFGSGTRLTVV.

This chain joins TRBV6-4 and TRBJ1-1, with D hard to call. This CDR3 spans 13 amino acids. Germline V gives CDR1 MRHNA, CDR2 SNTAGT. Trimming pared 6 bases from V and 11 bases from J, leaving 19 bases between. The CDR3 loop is CASSPGPGGEAFF. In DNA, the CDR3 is TGTGCCAGCAGCCCAGGACCGGGAGGTGAGGCTTTCTTT.

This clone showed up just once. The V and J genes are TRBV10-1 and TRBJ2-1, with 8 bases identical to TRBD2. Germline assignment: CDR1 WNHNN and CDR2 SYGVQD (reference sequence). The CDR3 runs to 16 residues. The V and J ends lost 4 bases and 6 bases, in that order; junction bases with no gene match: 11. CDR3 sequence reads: CASSAKERENFNEQFF. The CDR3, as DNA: TGCGCCAGCAGTGCGAAGGAGCGGGAGAATTTCAATGAGCAGTTCTTC.

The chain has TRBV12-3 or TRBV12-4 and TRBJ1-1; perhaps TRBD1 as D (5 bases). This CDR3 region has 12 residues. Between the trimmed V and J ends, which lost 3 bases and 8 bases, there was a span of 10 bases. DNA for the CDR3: TGTGCCAGCAGTTTTGAGTACAGGGAAGCTTTCTTT. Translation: CASSFEYREAFF.

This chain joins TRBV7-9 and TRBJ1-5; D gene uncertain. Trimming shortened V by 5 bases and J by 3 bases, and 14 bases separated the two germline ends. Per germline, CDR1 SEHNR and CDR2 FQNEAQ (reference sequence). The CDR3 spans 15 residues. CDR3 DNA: TGTGCCAGCAGCGCGGGTGGACGGTACAATCAGCCCCAGCATTTT. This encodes CASSAGGRYNQPQHF.